This TCR beta chain is from a study of OX40 agonist ivuxolimab in advanced cancers. The assay was immunoSEQ multiplex PCR, and TCRdb's table has in-frame clones only and misses some. This sample has fewer than 70,000 clones; 86% occur once, and the top ten carry around 2%. This clone is deemed medium-sized. The source material was CD4+ or CD8+ T cells sorted from blood, sampled in a trial of the OX40 agonist ivuxolimab. This TCR was sampled from an adult with an advanced solid tumor such as melanoma, head and neck, liver or kidney cancer.

This chain's CDR3 is CASSAAGGTDTQYF. The CDR3 DNA is TGTGCCAGTTCTGCAGCGGGAGGGACAGATACGCAGTATTTT. The chain joins TRBV19 to TRBJ2-3; TRBD2 matches at 10 bases. CDR1 LNHDA and CDR2 SQIVND come from the germline V gene (reference sequence). CDR3 length: 14 residues. Unmatched junction bases numbered 5, after V lost 8 bases and J lost 3 bases. The complete variable domain, with remaining parts taken from reference TRBV19 and TRBJ2-3, reads DGGITQSPKYLFRKEGQNVTLSCEQNLNHDAMYWYRQDPGQGLRLIYYSQIVNDFQKGDIAEGYSVSREKKESFPLTVTSAQKNPTAFYLCASSAAGGTDTQYFGPGTRLTVL.